These T cell receptor beta chains were read from a single sample in a study of shared clonotypes between healthy human individuals. Assay used: immunoSEQ multiplex PCR; TCRdb lists only in-frame clones, some missing. The table includes about 2.2 million clones, about 92% detected once. The specimen was naive CD8+ T cells from PBMCs. Receptor source: a man in his late teens or twenties in good health. Some clones in this sample may be carry-over from other donors' samples. The CDR3 runs from the conserved cysteine through the conserved F or W. The D gene is left open where the match is weak.

J: TRBJ2-7
V: TRBV7-9
D: .
CDR3: CASSQGRYEQYF

J: TRBJ2-1
V: TRBV11-3
D: TRBD1
CDR3: CASSLSTSGTGIFQQFF

J: TRBJ1-2
V: TRBV28
D: .
CDR3: CASTDNWGRSGYTF

J: TRBJ1-1
V: TRBV28
D: .
CDR3: CASRDRNTEAFF

J: TRBJ1-2
V: TRBV28
D: TRBD1
CDR3: CASSLGQGDRGYTF

J: TRBJ2-7
V: TRBV5-4
D: TRBD1
CDR3: CASSSPGQGPYEQYF

J: TRBJ2-7
V: TRBV7-9
D: .
CDR3: CASSSGPTRPYEQYF

J: TRBJ2-5
V: TRBV9
D: .
CDR3: CASSPWSEQETQYF

J: TRBJ1-6
V: TRBV30
D: .
CDR3: CAWSVSVAGRSPLHF

J: TRBJ2-7
V: TRBV27
D: .
CDR3: CASSPPSSYEQYF

J: TRBJ2-6
V: TRBV9
D: .
CDR3: CASSALTAAAGANVLTF

J: TRBJ1-1
V: TRBV6-1
D: .
CDR3: CASNTDGNTEAFF

J: TRBJ2-1
V: TRBV5-6
D: .
CDR3: CASSLGTINEQFF

J: TRBJ1-1
V: TRBV6-1
D: .
CDR3: CASSEWGTEAFF

J: TRBJ2-5
V: TRBV7-9
D: TRBD2
CDR3: CASSFDKGLAEETQYF

J: TRBJ1-2
V: TRBV7-9
D: TRBD1
CDR3: CASSPGQGSETF

J: TRBJ2-7
V: TRBV5-1
D: .
CDR3: CASKSSQDHPSYEQYF

J: TRBJ2-2
V: TRBV7-3
D: TRBD2
CDR3: CASSSIAGGPPGELFF

J: TRBJ2-6
V: TRBV13
D: .
CDR3: CASSSERDSGANVLTF

J: TRBJ2-1
V: TRBV7-9
D: .
CDR3: CASSLDSQEQFF

J: TRBJ1-1
V: TRBV7-9
D: .
CDR3: CASIIGGTEAFF

J: TRBJ2-2
V: TRBV27
D: TRBD1
CDR3: CASSTEPGTGLAGELFF

J: TRBJ1-5
V: TRBV28
D: .
CDR3: CASSPWGFPGPQHF

J: TRBJ2-1
V: TRBV5-4
D: .
CDR3: CASSNRAYNEQFF

J: TRBJ2-7
V: TRBV28
D: TRBD1
CDR3: CASSLPGQGFEQYF

J: TRBJ1-3
V: TRBV28
D: .
CDR3: CASSFGRAGNTIYF

J: TRBJ2-7
V: TRBV28
D: .
CDR3: CASSLNQGYEQYF

J: TRBJ2-1
V: TRBV28
D: .
CDR3: CASSFGDAWNEQFF

J: TRBJ2-5
V: TRBV7-9
D: TRBD2
CDR3: CASSFPQLAGGRETQYF

J: TRBJ2-4
V: TRBV4-3
D: .
CDR3: CASSPGLAGSKNIQYF

J: TRBJ2-3
V: TRBV4-2
D: .
CDR3: CASSPRLVPRGPDTQYF

J: TRBJ2-1
V: TRBV5-6
D: .
CDR3: CASSLPTPGEQFF

J: TRBJ2-2
V: TRBV11-2
D: .
CDR3: CASSWDLSGELFF

J: TRBJ1-5
V: TRBV9
D: TRBD1
CDR3: CASSVGGGGGDQPQHF

J: TRBJ2-1
V: TRBV29-1
D: TRBD2
CDR3: CSVDNRAGTSLGNEQFF

J: TRBJ2-5
V: TRBV6-6
D: .
CDR3: CASALAQGETQYF

J: TRBJ2-1
V: TRBV2
D: TRBD2
CDR3: CAKHSGLAGGSDEQFF

J: TRBJ2-1
V: TRBV28
D: .
CDR3: CASSFPPEGEDEQFF

J: TRBJ2-1
V: TRBV7-2
D: .
CDR3: CASSATLTGNEQFF

J: TRBJ1-2
V: TRBV9
D: TRBD1
CDR3: CASSHGQGNYGYTF

J: TRBJ2-3
V: TRBV5-4
D: .
CDR3: CASSSAMGEFTDTQYF

J: TRBJ2-1
V: TRBV15
D: .
CDR3: CATSGYSLRANEQFF

J: TRBJ2-2
V: TRBV27
D: .
CDR3: CASSLMSSANTGELFF

J: TRBJ2-1
V: TRBV27
D: TRBD2
CDR3: CASSLREGNNEQFF

J: TRBJ2-2
V: TRBV9
D: TRBD2
CDR3: CASSLRTSGSGTGELFF

J: TRBJ1-1
V: TRBV6-6
D: .
CDR3: CASSYQTMNTEAFF

J: TRBJ1-3
V: TRBV6-1
D: .
CDR3: CASSEDRSSGNTIYF

J: TRBJ2-7
V: TRBV19
D: .
CDR3: CASSIRAGPHEQYF

J: TRBJ2-2
V: TRBV7-3
D: TRBD1
CDR3: CASSLPRGTGETGELFF